This T cell receptor beta chain was sequenced during a study of regulatory T cells in long-lasting Graves disease. General study findings and limits: Comparison showed that persistent patients shared more public clonotypes (about 2,700) than new patients (966).

Time point described: persistent/refractory GD, antithyroid drugs over 5 years with positive TRAb. After RNA was extracted from PBMCs, the TCR library was made from it. According to the study, TCR beta libraries were built with iRepertoire HTBI primers and CDR3-region Arm-PCR. TCRdb re-derived calls from the multiplex PCR reads in MiXCR, one entry per CDR3 protein. Of approximately 400,000 distinct CDR3 sequences detected, less than 25% appear once; the ten largest clones hold around 21%. The CDR3 runs to 16 residues. V dropped 2 bases and J dropped 0 bases, with 10 bases sitting between them. CDR1 and CDR2 from the germline V gene are SGHTA and FQGTGA. For this clonotype: Its antigen is unknown.

The sample was peripheral blood mononuclear cells (PBMCs), taken when the disease was refractory, from a patient treated with antithyroid drugs. This clonotype was sampled from a female donor with Graves disease. The chain carries TRBV7-3 and TRBJ2-2; tentatively, D is TRBD1 (5 bases). This chain's CDR3 is CASSLLQGTNTGELFF. DNA for the CDR3: TGTGCCAGCAGCTTATTGCAGGGTACGAACACCGGGGAGCTGTTTTTT.